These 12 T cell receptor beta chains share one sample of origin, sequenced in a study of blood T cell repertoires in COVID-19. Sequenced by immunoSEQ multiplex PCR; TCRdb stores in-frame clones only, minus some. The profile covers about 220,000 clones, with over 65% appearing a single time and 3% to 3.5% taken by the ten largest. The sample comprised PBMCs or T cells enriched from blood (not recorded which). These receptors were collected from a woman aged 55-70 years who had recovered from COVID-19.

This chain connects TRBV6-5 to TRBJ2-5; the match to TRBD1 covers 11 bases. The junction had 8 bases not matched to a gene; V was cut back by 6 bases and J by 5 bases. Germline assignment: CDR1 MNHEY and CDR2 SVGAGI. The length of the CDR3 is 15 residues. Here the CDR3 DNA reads TGTGCCAGCAGAGATAGGACAGGGGGCCTGGAGACCCAGTACTTC. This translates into CASRDRTGGLETQYF.

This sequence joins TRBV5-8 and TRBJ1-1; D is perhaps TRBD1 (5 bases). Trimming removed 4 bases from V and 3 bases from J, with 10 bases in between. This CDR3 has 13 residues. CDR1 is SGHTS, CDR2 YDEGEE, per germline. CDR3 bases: TGTGCCAGCAGCCGCAACAGGTACACTGAAGCTTTCTTT. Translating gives CASSRNRYTEAFF.

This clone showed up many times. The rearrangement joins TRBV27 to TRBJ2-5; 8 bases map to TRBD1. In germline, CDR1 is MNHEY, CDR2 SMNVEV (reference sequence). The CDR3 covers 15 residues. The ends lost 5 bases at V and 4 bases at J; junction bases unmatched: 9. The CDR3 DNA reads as TGTGCCAGCAGTACGGGACAGGCCTTGAGAGAGACCCAGTACTTC. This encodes CASSTGQALRETQYF.

The DNA of the CDR3 is TGTGCCAGCAGCCAAGAAAGGAACAGGGACCGTATATACGAGCAGTACTTC. Encoded protein: CASSQERNRDRIYEQYF. V is TRBV3-1 (or the pseudogene TRBV3-2) and J is TRBJ2-7; D may be TRBD1 (6 bases). The CDR3 sequence is 17 residues long. V gave up 0 bases and J gave up 4 bases, with 19 bases separating them. CDR1 is LGHDT and CDR2 is YNNKEL in the germline V gene (reference sequence).

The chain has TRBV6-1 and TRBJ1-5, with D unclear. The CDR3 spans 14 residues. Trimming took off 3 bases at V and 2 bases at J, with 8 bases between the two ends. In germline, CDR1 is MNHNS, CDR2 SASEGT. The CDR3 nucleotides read TGTGCCAGCAGTGAGGGAGTAGGCAATCAGCCCCAGCATTTT. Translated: CASSEGVGNQPQHF.

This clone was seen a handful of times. This chain's CDR3 is CASSLLGELFF. For the CDR3, the DNA is TGCGCCAGCAGCTTGCTCGGGGAGCTGTTTTTT. This chain connects TRBV5-1 to TRBJ2-2; no reliable D call. Germline lookup yields CDR1 SGHRS and CDR2 YFSETQ. The CDR3 has 11 residues. Deletions cut 1 base from V and 7 bases from J, with 2 bases between. The full variable domain, completed using reference TRBV5-1 and TRBJ2-2, is KAGVTQTPRYLIKTRGQQVTLSCSPISGHRSVSWYQQTPGQGLQFLFEYFSETQRNKGNFPGRFSGRQFSNSRSEMNVSTLELGDSALYLCASSLLGELFFGEGSRLTVL.

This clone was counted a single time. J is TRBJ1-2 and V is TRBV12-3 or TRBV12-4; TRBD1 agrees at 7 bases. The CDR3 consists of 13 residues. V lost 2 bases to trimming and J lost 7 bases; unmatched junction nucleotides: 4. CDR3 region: CASSLSGGVGYTF. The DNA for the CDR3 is TGTGCCAGCAGTTTATCAGGGGGAGTTGGCTACACCTTC.

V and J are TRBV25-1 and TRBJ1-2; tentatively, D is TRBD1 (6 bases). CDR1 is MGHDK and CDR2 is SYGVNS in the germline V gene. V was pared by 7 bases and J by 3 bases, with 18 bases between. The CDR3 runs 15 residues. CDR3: CASTGRGEGDYGYTF. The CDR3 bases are TGTGCCAGCACCGGAAGGGGGGAGGGAGACTATGGCTACACCTTC.

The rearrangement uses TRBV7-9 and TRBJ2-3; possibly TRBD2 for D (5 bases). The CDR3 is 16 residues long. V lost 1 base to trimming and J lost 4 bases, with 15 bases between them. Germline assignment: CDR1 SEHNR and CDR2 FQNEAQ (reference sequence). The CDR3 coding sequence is TGTGCCAGCAGCTTAGGGAGTAGCGTTTTCTCAGATACGCAGTATTTT. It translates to CASSLGSSVFSDTQYF.

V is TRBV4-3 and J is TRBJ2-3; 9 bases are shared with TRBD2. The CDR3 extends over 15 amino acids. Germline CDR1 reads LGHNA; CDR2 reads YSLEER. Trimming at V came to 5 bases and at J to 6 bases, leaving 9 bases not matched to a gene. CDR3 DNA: TGCGCCAGCAGCTTTGGCGGGACTAGCATGGATACGCAGTATTTT. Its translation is CASSFGGTSMDTQYF.

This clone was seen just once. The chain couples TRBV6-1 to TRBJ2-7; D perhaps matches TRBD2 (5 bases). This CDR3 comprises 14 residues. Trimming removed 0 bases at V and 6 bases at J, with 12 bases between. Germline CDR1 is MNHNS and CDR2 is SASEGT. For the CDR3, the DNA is TGTGCCAGCAGTGAAGCGAGGGCCCACGGCGAGCAGTACTTC. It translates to CASSEARAHGEQYF.

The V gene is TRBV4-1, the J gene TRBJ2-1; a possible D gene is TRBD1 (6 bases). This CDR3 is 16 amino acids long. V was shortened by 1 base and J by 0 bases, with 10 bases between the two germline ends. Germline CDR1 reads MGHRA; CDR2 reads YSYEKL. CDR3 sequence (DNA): TGCGCCAGCAGCCAAGTCACAGGGAGCTCCTACAATGAGCAGTTCTTC. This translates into CASSQVTGSSYNEQFF.